This passage covers 11 T cell receptor beta chains from one sample sequenced in a study of cytomegalovirus exposure and HLA in healthy donors. The repertoire was sequenced with immunoSEQ multiplex PCR; TCRdb's copy has only in-frame clones and lacks some. There are approximately 140,000 clones in the sample; 88% occur only once, and around 8% lies in the top ten. The sample taken for sequencing was PBMCs. The source is a young woman in good health and CMV-seropositive.

As concerns this clone: Sequence at one end of the junction differs from germline and may be a read error. The CDR3 region has the DNA TGTGCCAGCACCTTAACGACCGCAGGGGAGGAGCAGTTCTTC. It encodes CASTLTTAGEEQFF. The V call is TRBV11-3, the J call TRBJ2-1, with a tentative D call TRBD1 (6 bases). The length of the CDR3 is 14 residues. Germline CDR1 reads SGHNT; CDR2 reads YENEEA.

The chain couples TRBV28 to TRBJ1-1; D call uncertain. Trimming cost V 2 bases and J 3 bases, with 10 bases left between them. Germline V gene lookup returns CDR1 MDHEN and CDR2 SYDVKM. This CDR3 is 14 amino acids long. The CDR3 reads CASSLRVWDTEAFF. In DNA form, the CDR3 reads TGTGCCAGCAGTTTACGGGTATGGGACACTGAAGCTTTCTTT.

The chain recombines TRBV10-3 with TRBJ2-1; TRBD2 aligns across 10 bases. CDR3 length: 15 amino acids. Germline V gene lookup returns CDR1 ENHRY and CDR2 SYGVKD. The V segment lost 6 bases and the J segment 3 bases; nucleotides outside the gene matches: 5. As DNA, the CDR3 is TGTGCCATCAGAAGCGGGAGGGCCCACTACAATGAGCAGTTCTTC. This encodes CAIRSGRAHYNEQFF.

This chain connects TRBV11-3 to TRBJ2-1, with D uncertain. Trimming took 6 bases from V and 2 from J, leaving 8 bases between them. The V gene's germline CDR1 is SGHNT and CDR2 YENEEA. The CDR3 sequence is 13 residues long. In nucleotides, the CDR3 is TGTGCCAGCAGTCCCGGAGCCTACAATGAGCAGTTCTTC. The encoded protein is CASSPGAYNEQFF.

This clone turned up a few times. Here the CDR3 DNA reads TGTGCCAGCAGAGCCGAACAGGAGGAGCAGTACTTC. It specifies CASRAEQEEQYF. V usage is TRBV2 and J usage is TRBJ2-7, with D possibly matching TRBD1 (5 bases). CDR1 is SNHLY, CDR2 FYNNEI, per germline. V lost 6 bases, J lost 7 bases, and 13 bases lay in between. This CDR3 spans 12 amino acids.

The chain has TRBV30 and TRBJ2-7; D uncertain. There are 13 residues in the CDR3. V lost 1 base and J 2 bases, leaving 9 bases between the germline ends. Per germline, CDR1 GTSNPN and CDR2 SVGIG (reference sequence). The CDR3 loop reads CAWSARPPYEQYF. DNA for the CDR3: TGTGCCTGGAGTGCGAGGCCTCCCTACGAGCAGTACTTC.

CDR3 bases: TGCGCCAGCAGCCAACAGCGGGGGAACTACAATGAGCAGTTCTTC. It is translated as CASSQQRGNYNEQFF. The chain is built from TRBV4-3 and TRBJ2-1; TRBD2 matches 8 bases. Germline CDR1 reads LGHNA; CDR2 reads YSLEER. The CDR3 is 15 residues long. V dropped 2 bases and J dropped 3; count of bases not matched to a gene: 3.

This clone was recorded only once. The chain uses TRBV10-3 and TRBJ1-5; TRBD1 aligns across 7 bases. Per germline, CDR1 ENHRY and CDR2 SYGVKD. The CDR3 is made up of 14 amino acids. J gave up 3 bases and V 9 bases, and 8 bases lay outside the gene matches. This chain's CDR3 is CAIGGGEINQPQHF. CDR3 bases: TGTGCCATTGGAGGGGGCGAGATCAATCAGCCCCAGCATTTT.

This clone was detected only a few times. The chain links TRBV11-2 to TRBJ2-2; weak D call: TRBD2 (6 bases). CDR1 SGHAT and CDR2 FQNNGV come from the germline V gene. CDR3 length: 15 amino acids. Trimming removed 1 base from V and 4 bases from J, with 10 bases in between. As DNA, the CDR3 is TGTGCCAGCAGCTTAGTTCTTAGCGGCACCGGGGAGCTGTTTTTT. This codes for CASSLVLSGTGELFF. The complete variable domain, with remaining parts taken from reference TRBV11-2 and TRBJ2-2, reads EAGVAQSPRYKIIEKRQSVAFWCNPISGHATLYWYQQILGQGPKLLIQFQNNGVVDDSQLPKDRFSAERLKGVDSTLKIQPAKLEDSAVYLCASSLVLSGTGELFFGEGSRLTVL.

The V call is TRBV11-2, the J call TRBJ2-2, with 7 bases identical to TRBD2. Trimming removed 5 bases from V and 0 bases from J; junction bases left unmatched: 6. Germline V CDR1 and CDR2: SGHAT, FQNNGV. CDR3 size: 16 residues. CDR3 DNA: TGTGCCAGCAGCCTTGGGGGACTAACGAACACCGGGGAGCTGTTTTTT. It translates to CASSLGGLTNTGELFF. Supplemented by reference TRBV11-2 and TRBJ2-2, the full variable domain reads EAGVAQSPRYKIIEKRQSVAFWCNPISGHATLYWYQQILGQGPKLLIQFQNNGVVDDSQLPKDRFSAERLKGVDSTLKIQPAKLEDSAVYLCASSLGGLTNTGELFFGEGSRLTVL.

This chain connects TRBV25-1 to TRBJ1-5; the D is unclear. Per germline, CDR1 MGHDK and CDR2 SYGVNS. Trimming removed 1 base at V and 0 bases at J, with 7 bases between. The CDR3 length is 15 residues. The CDR3 region is CASSELAYSNQPQHF. The CDR3 DNA reads as TGTGCCAGCAGTGAATTGGCTTATAGCAATCAGCCCCAGCATTTT.